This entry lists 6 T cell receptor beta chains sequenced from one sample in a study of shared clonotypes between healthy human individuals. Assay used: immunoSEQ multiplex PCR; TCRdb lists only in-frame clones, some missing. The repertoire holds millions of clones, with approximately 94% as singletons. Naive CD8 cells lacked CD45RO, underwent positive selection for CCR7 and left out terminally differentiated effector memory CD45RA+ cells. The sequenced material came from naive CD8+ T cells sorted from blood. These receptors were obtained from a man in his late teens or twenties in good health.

CDR3 DNA: TGTGCCAGCAGCGGGGACAGGGGGCCGGTTGATGAAGCTTTCTTT. This gives the protein CASSGDRGPVDEAFF. The chain joins TRBV6-5 to TRBJ1-1, with 12 nucleotides matching TRBD1. Per germline, CDR1 MNHEY and CDR2 SVGAGI. The CDR3 has 15 residues. The trim removed 6 bases at V and 7 bases at J, leaving 9 bases unmatched.

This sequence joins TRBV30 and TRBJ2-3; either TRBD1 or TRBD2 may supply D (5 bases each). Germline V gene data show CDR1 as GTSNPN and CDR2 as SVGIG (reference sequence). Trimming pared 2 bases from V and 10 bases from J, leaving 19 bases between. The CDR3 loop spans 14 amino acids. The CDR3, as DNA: TGTGCCTGGAGTCCGGGACCGGGGTTAGACGCGCAGTATTTT. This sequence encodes CAWSPGPGLDAQYF.

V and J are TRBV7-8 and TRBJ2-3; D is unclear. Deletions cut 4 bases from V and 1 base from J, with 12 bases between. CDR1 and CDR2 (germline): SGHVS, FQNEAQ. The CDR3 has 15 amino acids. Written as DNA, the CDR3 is TGTGCCAGCAGCTCAGACCCTATGGGCACAGATACGCAGTATTTT. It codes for CASSSDPMGTDTQYF.

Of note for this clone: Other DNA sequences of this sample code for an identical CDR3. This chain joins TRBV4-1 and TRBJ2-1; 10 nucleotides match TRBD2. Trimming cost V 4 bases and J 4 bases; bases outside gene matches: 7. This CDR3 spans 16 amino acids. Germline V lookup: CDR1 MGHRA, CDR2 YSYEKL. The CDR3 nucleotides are TGCGCCAGCAGCCTCAGAAGGACTAGCGGATACAATGAGCAGTTCTTC. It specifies CASSLRRTSGYNEQFF.

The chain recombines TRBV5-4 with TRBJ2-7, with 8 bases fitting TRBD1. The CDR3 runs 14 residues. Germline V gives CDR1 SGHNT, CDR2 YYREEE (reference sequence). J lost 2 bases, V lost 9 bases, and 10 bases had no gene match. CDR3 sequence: CATNSGQGAYEQYF. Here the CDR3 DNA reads TGTGCCACCAACTCAGGACAGGGTGCCTACGAGCAGTACTTC.

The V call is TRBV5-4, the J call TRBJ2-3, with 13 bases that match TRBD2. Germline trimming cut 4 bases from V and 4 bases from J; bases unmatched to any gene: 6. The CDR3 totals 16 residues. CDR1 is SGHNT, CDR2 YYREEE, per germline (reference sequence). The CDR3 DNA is TGTGCCAGCAGCCCTACTAGCGGGGGGGCCGCAGATACGCAGTATTTT. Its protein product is CASSPTSGGAADTQYF.